The sequence of this T cell receptor beta chain was determined in a study of blood T cells in healthy people across ages. Study overall: Template-switching capture recovered about one barcoded beta molecule per two T cells.

Study results and caveats: TCR beta diversity tracked closely with naive T cell percentage.

Aged roughly 6 to 90, donors were systemically healthy Caucasians from Russia. Primers used in a second PCR of about 7 to 12 cycles were a sample-barcoded 5' primer and a J-beta primer mix. Every sample gave at least 3 million paired-end reads containing CDR3. In TCRdb, the 5' RACE reads were re-called with MiXCR into one record per CDR3 protein. The sample includes around 1.5 million distinct CDR3 sequences, roughly 45% seen only once; the top ten take 7.9%. As to this clonotype: Its antigen is unknown.

Sequencing was done on a sample of blood. The receptor's source is a young woman in good health.

CDR3 coding DNA: TGTGCCAGCAGCTGGGGGGGATCATCTGAAGCTTTCTTT. Its protein product is CASSWGGSSEAFF. The chain uses TRBV11-2 and TRBJ1-1; tentatively, D is TRBD1 (5 bases). Deletions cut 4 bases from V and 6 bases from J, with 12 bases between. The CDR3 consists of 13 residues. Per germline, CDR1 SGHAT and CDR2 FQNNGV. The entire variable domain, with the rest obtained from reference TRBV11-2 and TRBJ1-1, is as follows: EAGVAQSPRYKIIEKRQSVAFWCNPISGHATLYWYQQILGQGPKLLIQFQNNGVVDDSQLPKDRFSAERLKGVDSTLKIQPAKLEDSAVYLCASSWGGSSEAFFGQGTRLTVV.